These 21 T cell receptor beta chains were sequenced from one sample in a study of T cells in localized non-small cell lung cancer. Libraries were prepared by immunoSEQ multiplex PCR; TCRdb keeps only in-frame clonotypes and omits some of them. Counted here are some 50,000 clones, 70% to 90% occurring once; the ten biggest clones make up about 15%. Specimen: PBMCs, collected before any cancer treatment. These TCRs come from a female donor with stage II lung adenocarcinoma.

The chain recombines TRBV2 with TRBJ1-4; no clear D gene. The CDR3 is 14 residues long. CDR1 and CDR2 from the germline V gene are SNHLY and FYNNEI. Trimming shortened V by 3 bases and J by 7 bases, and 12 bases separated the two germline ends. CDR3 DNA: TGTGCCAGCAGTGAGAGGGTGAGGAGTGAAAAACTGTTTTTT. This encodes CASSERVRSEKLFF.

Note on this clone: The DNA is left out, because the CDR3 cannot be placed on it with certainty; the CDR3 is given as TCRdb lists it. The rearrangement uses TRBV19 and TRBJ2-5. From germline, CDR1 is LNHDA and CDR2 SQIVND (reference sequence). The CDR3 is 14 residues long, ends included. CDR3 sequence: CASTTVVGSETQYF.

This chain uses TRBV6-1 with TRBJ1-1; D is uncertain. The CDR3 covers 14 residues. The germline CDR1 and CDR2 sequences are MNHNS and SASEGT. V lost 2 bases, J lost 0 bases, and 7 bases lay in between. The CDR3 loop reads CASSETHMNTEAFF. CDR3 coding DNA: TGTGCCAGCAGTGAAACACATATGAACACTGAAGCTTTCTTT.

This clone was counted once. The chain links TRBV7-9 to TRBJ1-2; perhaps TRBD1 as D (6 bases). CDR3 size: 13 residues. V lost 5 bases to trimming and J lost 6 bases, with 13 bases between them. Germline V gene lookup returns CDR1 SEHNR and CDR2 FQNEAQ (reference sequence). CDR3 in amino acids: CASSHRDGNGYTF. In nucleotides, the CDR3 is TGTGCCAGCAGCCACAGGGACGGCAATGGCTACACCTTC.

V and J are TRBV10-1 and TRBJ1-1; TRBD1 aligns across 7 bases. In germline, CDR1 is WNHNN, CDR2 SYGVQD (reference sequence). The CDR3 sequence is 13 residues long. V trimming: 2 bases; J trimming: 5 bases; junction bases outside the gene matches: 2. This chain's CDR3 is CASSETTGTEAFF. CDR3 sequence (DNA): TGCGCCAGCAGTGAGACGACAGGGACTGAAGCTTTCTTT.

This clone was detected once. The chain couples TRBV6-1 to TRBJ1-2; D is possibly TRBD1 (5 bases). Germline values: CDR1 MNHNS, CDR2 SASEGT. V lost 0 bases to trimming and J lost 8 bases, with 10 bases between them. The length of the CDR3 is 13 residues. The CDR3 nucleotides are TGTGCCAGCAGTGAAGCGGGGGTGCGGGGCTACACCTTC. It translates to CASSEAGVRGYTF.

V is TRBV5-1 and J is TRBJ1-2; D possibly corresponds to TRBD1 (6 bases). V lost 0 bases and J 5 bases, leaving 14 bases between the germline ends. The CDR3 spans 15 residues. Germline CDR1 SGHRS, CDR2 YFSETQ. CDR3 DNA sequence: TGCGCCAGCAGCTTGGTAGGGGGGGCAAGTTATGGCTACACCTTC. Its protein product is CASSLVGGASYGYTF.

V is TRBV6-4 and J is TRBJ2-7; possible D gene TRBD1, 5 bases. V lost 1 base and J 3 bases, leaving 10 bases between the germline ends. Germline values: CDR1 MRHNA, CDR2 SNTAGT. CDR3 size: 14 residues. The DNA for the CDR3 is TGTGCCAGCAGTGACTTAGGCAGGGTCTACGAGCAGTACTTC. It is translated as CASSDLGRVYEQYF.

The chain couples TRBV11-2 to TRBJ1-2, with D possibly being TRBD1 (6 bases). Germline V gene data show CDR1 as SGHAT and CDR2 as FQNNGV. The CDR3 extends over 14 amino acids. Trimming removed 1 base at V and 8 bases at J, with 14 bases between. The CDR3 DNA is TGTGCCAGCAGCTTAGCTTGGGAGGGGGGCGGCTACACCTTC. Translated: CASSLAWEGGGYTF.

The chain carries TRBV4-2 and TRBJ2-1; TRBD2 matches at 7 bases. Germline V CDR1 and CDR2: LGHNA, YNFKEQ. The CDR3 sequence is 17 residues long. Trimming cost V 4 bases and J 1 base; bases outside gene matches: 10. As DNA, the CDR3 is TGTGCCAGCAGCCTCAATGGGGGGGTTGGATCCTACAATGAGCAGTTCTTC. It translates to CASSLNGGVGSYNEQFF.

There are a few counts of this clone. The chain employs TRBV2 and TRBJ1-6; no clear D gene. This CDR3 contains 14 residues. V was trimmed by 1 base and J by 12 bases, leaving 13 bases between them. CDR1 is SNHLY and CDR2 is FYNNEI in the germline V gene. The CDR3 bases are TGTGCCAGCAGTGAAGGGCGCCTGGTTCTACCCCTCCACTTT. Its protein product is CASSEGRLVLPLHF.

V usage is TRBV25-1 and J usage is TRBJ1-1, with a tentative D call TRBD1 (5 bases). V was pared by 2 bases and J by 7 bases, with 11 bases between. The CDR3 contains 13 residues. The germline V gene has CDR1 MGHDK and CDR2 SYGVNS. DNA for the CDR3: TGTGCCAGCAGTGAACAGGGACCCCTTGAAGCTTTCTTT. Amino acid sequence: CASSEQGPLEAFF.

The V gene is TRBV18, the J gene TRBJ1-2; 12 nucleotides match TRBD1. The CDR3 length is 15 residues. CDR1 and CDR2 from the germline V gene are KGHSH and LQKENI. With V trimmed by 6 bases and J by 7 bases, 9 bases remained unmatched. CDR3 sequence reads: CASSLVGTGGSGYTF. CDR3 DNA sequence: TGTGCCAGCTCCCTCGTCGGGACAGGGGGCTCTGGCTACACCTTC.

The chain links TRBV19 to TRBJ2-2, with 8 bases identical to TRBD2. Trimming removed 3 bases from V and 6 bases from J; junction bases left unmatched: 9. The CDR3 contains 16 residues. Germline CDR1 is LNHDA and CDR2 is SQIVND (reference sequence). CDR3 loop: CASSIPTGGYAGELFF. In nucleotides, the CDR3 is TGTGCCAGTAGTATTCCGACGGGGGGGTATGCCGGGGAGCTGTTTTTT. The complete variable domain, with remaining parts taken from reference TRBV19 and TRBJ2-2, reads DGGITQSPKYLFRKEGQNVTLSCEQNLNHDAMYWYRQDPGQGLRLIYYSQIVNDFQKGDIAEGYSVSREKKESFPLTVTSAQKNPTAFYLCASSIPTGGYAGELFFGEGSRLTVL.

The chain links TRBV6-1 to TRBJ1-1; D gene ambiguous. With 5 bases removed from V and 6 bases from J, the gap between germline ends came to 10 bases. This CDR3 is 12 amino acids long. Germline V gene lookup returns CDR1 MNHNS and CDR2 SASEGT. This CDR3 reads CASSNNWAEAFF. The CDR3, as DNA: TGTGCCAGCAGTAATAACTGGGCTGAAGCTTTCTTT.

J is TRBJ1-2 and V is TRBV29-1; D is possibly TRBD1 (6 bases). Germline values: CDR1 SQVTM, CDR2 ANQGSEA. Trimming removed 6 bases at V and 4 bases at J, with 12 bases between. The CDR3 spans 12 residues. The CDR3 is CSVDSLSYGYTF. The DNA of the CDR3 is TGCAGCGTGGACAGTCTTAGCTATGGCTACACCTTC.

This chain links TRBV7-7 with TRBJ2-3; TRBD2 agrees at 8 bases. This CDR3 spans 18 amino acids. In germline, CDR1 is SSHAT, CDR2 FNYEAQ (reference sequence). V was clipped by 3 bases and J by 1 base; unmatched bases: 12. The CDR3 reads CASSFGAGGLGGTDTQYF. In nucleotides, the CDR3 is TGTGCCAGCAGCTTTGGCGCGGGGGGCCTAGGGGGCACAGATACGCAGTATTTT.

The genes are TRBV7-3 and TRBJ2-3; 12 nucleotides agree with TRBD2. The germline V gene has CDR1 SGHTA and CDR2 FQGTGA. The CDR3 length is 18 residues. The V gene end was trimmed by 5 bases and the J gene end by 4 bases; junction bases not matched to a gene: 13. The CDR3 is CASSLRPASGGAADTQYF. CDR3 coding DNA: TGTGCCAGCAGCCTCCGGCCGGCTAGCGGGGGGGCAGCAGATACGCAGTATTTT.

The rearrangement uses TRBV30 and TRBJ1-1; 7 nucleotides agree with TRBD1. Per germline, CDR1 GTSNPN and CDR2 SVGIG (reference sequence). V trimming: 3 bases; J trimming: 1 base; junction bases outside the gene matches: 8. CDR3 length: 15 residues. The CDR3 nucleotides read TGTGCCTGGAGCGGGATCGGGACAGCGAACACTGAAGCTTTCTTT. It translates to CAWSGIGTANTEAFF.

The chain recombines TRBV7-8 with TRBJ2-7; 9 bases agree with TRBD2. V shed 2 bases and J 4 bases; nucleotides not matched to a gene: 6. CDR3 size: 15 residues. Germline V lookup: CDR1 SGHVS, CDR2 FQNEAQ. The DNA of the CDR3 is TGTGCCAGCAGCTTACAGCGGGGGGCAACTTACGAGCAGTACTTC. This codes for CASSLQRGATYEQYF.

The chain has TRBV4-1 and TRBJ2-4; 15 nucleotides line up with TRBD2. Per the germline V gene, CDR1 is MGHRA and CDR2 is YSYEKL. With 0 bases clipped from V and 3 bases from J, the junction kept 9 bases outside the gene matches. The CDR3 is 20 residues long. The chain's CDR3 is CASSQDIGLAGGRDKNIQYF. CDR3 coding DNA: TGCGCCAGCAGCCAAGATATCGGACTAGCGGGGGGGCGAGACAAAAACATTCAGTACTTC.